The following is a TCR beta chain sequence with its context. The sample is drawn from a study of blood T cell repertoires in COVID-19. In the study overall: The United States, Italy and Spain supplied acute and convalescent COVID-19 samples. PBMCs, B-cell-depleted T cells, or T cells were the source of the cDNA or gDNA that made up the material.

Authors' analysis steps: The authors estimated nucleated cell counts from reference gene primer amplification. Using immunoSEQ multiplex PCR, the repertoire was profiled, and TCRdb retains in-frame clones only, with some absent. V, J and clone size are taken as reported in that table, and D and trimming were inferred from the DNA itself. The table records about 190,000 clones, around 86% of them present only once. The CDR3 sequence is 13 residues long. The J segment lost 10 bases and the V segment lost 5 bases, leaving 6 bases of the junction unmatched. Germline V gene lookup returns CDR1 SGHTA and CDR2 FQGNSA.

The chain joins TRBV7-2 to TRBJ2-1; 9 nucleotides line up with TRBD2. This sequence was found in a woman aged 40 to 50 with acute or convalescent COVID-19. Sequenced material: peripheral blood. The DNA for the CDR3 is TGTGCCAGCAGCGCGGGAGGGGTTGGGGAGCAGTTCTTC. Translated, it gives CASSAGGVGEQFF.